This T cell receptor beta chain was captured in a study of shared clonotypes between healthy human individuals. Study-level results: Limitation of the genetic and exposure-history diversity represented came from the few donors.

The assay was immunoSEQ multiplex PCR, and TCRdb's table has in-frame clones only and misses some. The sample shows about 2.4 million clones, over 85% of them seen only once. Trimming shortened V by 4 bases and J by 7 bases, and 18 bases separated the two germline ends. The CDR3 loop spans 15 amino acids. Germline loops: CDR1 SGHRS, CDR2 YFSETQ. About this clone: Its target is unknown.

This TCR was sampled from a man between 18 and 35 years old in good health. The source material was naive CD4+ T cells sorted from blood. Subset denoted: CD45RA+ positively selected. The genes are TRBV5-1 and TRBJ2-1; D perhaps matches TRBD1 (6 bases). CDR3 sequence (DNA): TGCGCCAGCAGCCCCGGGGCAGGGGATAGGAATGAGCAGTTCTTC. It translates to CASSPGAGDRNEQFF.